This TCR beta chain was recovered during a study of shared clonotypes between healthy human individuals. Study findings and constraints: Apart from blood, nothing was sampled; tissue repertoires likely differ.

The protocol was immunoSEQ multiplex PCR, while the TCRdb copy is restricted to in-frame clones and leaves out a portion. The sample lists about 1,800,000 clones; less than 95% were seen once. The naive CD8 subset, CD45RO-negative cells positively selected for CCR7, excluded terminally differentiated effector memory CD45RA+ cells. Trimming shortened V by 11 bases and J by 2 bases, and 19 bases separated the two germline ends. The CDR3 runs to 15 residues. Germline V CDR1 and CDR2: MNHNS, SASEGT. Concerning this clone itself: The antigen is not known.

This sequence was found in a man younger than 35 in good health. The sample consisted of naive CD8+ T cells sorted from blood. The genes are TRBV6-1 and TRBJ1-5; D ambiguous. CDR3 bases: TGTGCCGCAGTGAAGGGAGGGCTTGGCAATCAGCCCCAGCATTTT. It specifies CAAVKGGLGNQPQHF.